Detailed here is one TCR beta chain. Seattle patient enrollment occurred during active infection, with longitudinal follow-up thereafter. These data originate in a study of blood T cell repertoires in COVID-19. Study overall: PBMCs, B-cell-depleted T cells, or T cells provided the cDNA or gDNA that made up the material.

How the authors handled the data: Scientists estimated how many nucleated cells there were by amplifying reference gene primers. The repertoire was sequenced with immunoSEQ multiplex PCR; TCRdb's copy has only in-frame clones and lacks some. That table is the source of V, J and clone size, and D and trimming were worked out from the DNA. The table lists 180,000 or so clones, 65% to 85% of them singletons. Trimming left V 0 bases short and J 1 base short, with 10 bases between. Looked up from germline, CDR1 is ENHRY and CDR2 is SYGVKD. This CDR3 region has 16 residues. The chain links TRBV10-3 to TRBJ2-1; D gene uncertain. Input material: peripheral blood. The sequence was obtained from a woman in her 40s with COVID-19, enrolled during active disease. The CDR3 region has the DNA TGTGCCATCAGTGAGTCAGCCAGCAGGTCCTACAATGAGCAGTTCTTC. Encoded protein: CAISESASRSYNEQFF.